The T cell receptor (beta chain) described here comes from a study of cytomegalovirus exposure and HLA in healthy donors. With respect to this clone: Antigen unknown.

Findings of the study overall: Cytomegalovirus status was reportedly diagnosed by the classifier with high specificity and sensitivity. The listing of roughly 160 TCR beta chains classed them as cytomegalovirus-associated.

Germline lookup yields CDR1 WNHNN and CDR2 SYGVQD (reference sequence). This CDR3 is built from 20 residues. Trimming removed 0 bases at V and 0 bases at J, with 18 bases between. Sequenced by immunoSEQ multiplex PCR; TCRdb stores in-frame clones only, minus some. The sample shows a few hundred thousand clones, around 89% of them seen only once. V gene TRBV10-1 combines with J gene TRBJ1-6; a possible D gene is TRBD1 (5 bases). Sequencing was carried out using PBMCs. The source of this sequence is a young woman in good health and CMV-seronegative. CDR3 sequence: CASSESYLQGTRSYNSPLHF. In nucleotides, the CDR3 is TGCGCCAGCAGTGAGTCCTACCTCCAGGGTACTCGCTCCTATAATTCACCCCTCCACTTT.